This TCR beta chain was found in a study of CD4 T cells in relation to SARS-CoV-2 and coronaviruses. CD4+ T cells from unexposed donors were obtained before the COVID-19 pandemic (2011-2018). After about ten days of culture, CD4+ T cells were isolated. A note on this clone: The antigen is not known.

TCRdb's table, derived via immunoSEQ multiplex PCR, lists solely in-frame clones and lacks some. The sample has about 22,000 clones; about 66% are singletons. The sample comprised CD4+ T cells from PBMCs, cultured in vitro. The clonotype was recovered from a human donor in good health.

This CDR3 reads CSVDVDVTQYF. The CDR3 nucleotides read TGCAGCGTGGATGTCGACGTGACCCAGTACTTC. The chain employs TRBV29-1 and TRBJ2-5, with D unresolved. The CDR3 is 11 residues long. V lost 6 bases to trimming and J lost 7 bases, with 12 bases between them. Germline lookup yields CDR1 SQVTM and CDR2 ANQGSEA. Combining the CDR3 with reference TRBV29-1 and TRBJ2-5 gives the whole variable domain SAVISQKPSRDICQRGTSLTIQCQVDSQVTMMFWYRQQPGQSLTLIATANQGSEATYESGFVIDKFPISRPNLTFSTLTVSNMSPEDSSIYLCSVDVDVTQYFGPGTRLLVL.